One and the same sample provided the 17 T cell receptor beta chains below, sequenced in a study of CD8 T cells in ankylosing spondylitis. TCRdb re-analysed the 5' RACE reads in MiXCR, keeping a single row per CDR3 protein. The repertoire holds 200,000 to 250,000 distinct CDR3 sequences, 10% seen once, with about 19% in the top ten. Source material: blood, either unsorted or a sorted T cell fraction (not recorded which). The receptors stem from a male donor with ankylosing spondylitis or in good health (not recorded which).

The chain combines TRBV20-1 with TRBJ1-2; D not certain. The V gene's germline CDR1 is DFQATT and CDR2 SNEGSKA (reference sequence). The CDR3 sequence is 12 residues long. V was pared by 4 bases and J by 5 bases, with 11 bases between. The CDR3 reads CSAIVRKYGYTF. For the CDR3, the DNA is TGCAGTGCTATAGTTCGAAAATATGGCTACACCTTC.

This chain's CDR3 is CASSPTITRSYEQYF. CDR3 bases: TGTGCCAGCAGCCCAACGATCACTAGGTCATACGAGCAGTACTTC. This sequence joins TRBV7-6 and TRBJ2-7, with D tentatively TRBD2 (5 bases). This CDR3 is built from 15 residues. Trimming took off 5 bases at V and 4 bases at J, with 18 bases between the two ends. Germline CDR1 reads SGHVS; CDR2 reads FNYEAQ.

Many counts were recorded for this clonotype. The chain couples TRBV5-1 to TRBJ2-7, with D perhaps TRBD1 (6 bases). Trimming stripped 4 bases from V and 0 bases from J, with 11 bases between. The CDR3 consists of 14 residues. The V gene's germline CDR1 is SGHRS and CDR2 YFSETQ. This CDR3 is CASSPGDNSYEQYF. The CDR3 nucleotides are TGCGCCAGCAGCCCAGGGGACAACTCCTACGAGCAGTACTTC.

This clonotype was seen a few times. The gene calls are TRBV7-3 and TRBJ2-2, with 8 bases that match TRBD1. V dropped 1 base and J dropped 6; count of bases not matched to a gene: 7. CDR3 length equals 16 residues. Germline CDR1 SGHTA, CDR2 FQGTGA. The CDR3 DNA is TGTGCCAGCAGCTTAAGACAGGGGTATAAGGCCGGGGAGCTGTTTTTT. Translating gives CASSLRQGYKAGELFF.

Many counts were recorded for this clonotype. The CDR3 DNA reads as TGTGCCAGCAGCCTACTCGGACGGACCTACAATGAGCAGTTCTTC. Its translation is CASSLLGRTYNEQFF. The gene calls are TRBV6-2 or TRBV6-3 and TRBJ2-1, with D hard to call. The CDR3 is made up of 15 amino acids. V gave up 6 bases and J gave up 2 bases, with 14 bases separating them. Germline CDR1 MNHEY, CDR2 SVGEGT.

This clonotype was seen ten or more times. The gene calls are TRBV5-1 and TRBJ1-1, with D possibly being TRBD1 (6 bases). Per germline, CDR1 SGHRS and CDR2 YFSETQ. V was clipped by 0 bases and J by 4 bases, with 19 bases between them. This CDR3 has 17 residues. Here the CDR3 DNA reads TGCGCCAGCAGCTTGGCCGGGTCCGGGGGCTCGGGCACTGAAGCTTTCTTT. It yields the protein CASSLAGSGGSGTEAFF. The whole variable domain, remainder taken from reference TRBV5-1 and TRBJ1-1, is KAGVTQTPRYLIKTRGQQVTLSCSPISGHRSVSWYQQTPGQGLQFLFEYFSETQRNKGNFPGRFSGRQFSNSRSEMNVSTLELGDSALYLCASSLAGSGGSGTEAFFGQGTRLTVV.

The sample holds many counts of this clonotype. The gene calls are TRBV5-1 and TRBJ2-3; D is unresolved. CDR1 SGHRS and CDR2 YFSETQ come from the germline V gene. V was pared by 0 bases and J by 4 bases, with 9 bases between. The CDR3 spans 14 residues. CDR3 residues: CASSLGLPPDTQYF. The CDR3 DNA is TGCGCCAGCAGCTTGGGCCTCCCCCCAGATACGCAGTATTTT.

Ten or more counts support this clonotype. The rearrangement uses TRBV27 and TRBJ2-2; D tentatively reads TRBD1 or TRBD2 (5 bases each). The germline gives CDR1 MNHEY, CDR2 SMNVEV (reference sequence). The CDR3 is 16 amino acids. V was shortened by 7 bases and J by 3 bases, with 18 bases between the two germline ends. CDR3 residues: CASTSRGGGDTGELFF. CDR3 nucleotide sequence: TGTGCCAGCACCTCCCGGGGTGGGGGTGACACCGGGGAGCTGTTTTTT.

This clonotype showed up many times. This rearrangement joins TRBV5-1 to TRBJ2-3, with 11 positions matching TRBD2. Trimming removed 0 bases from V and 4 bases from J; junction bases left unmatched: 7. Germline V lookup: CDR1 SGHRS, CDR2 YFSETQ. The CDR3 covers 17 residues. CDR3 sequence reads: CASSLGNSGGAADTQYF. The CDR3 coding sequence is TGCGCCAGCAGCTTGGGAAATAGCGGGGGGGCCGCAGATACGCAGTATTTT.

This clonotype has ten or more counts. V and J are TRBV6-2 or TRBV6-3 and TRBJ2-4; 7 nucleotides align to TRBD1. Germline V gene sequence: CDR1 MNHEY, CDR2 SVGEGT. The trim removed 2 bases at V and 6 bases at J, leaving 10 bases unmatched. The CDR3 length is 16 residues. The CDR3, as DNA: TGTGCCAGCAGTTACCAACTAAGGGACAGAGGAAACATTCAGTACTTC. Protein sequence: CASSYQLRDRGNIQYF.

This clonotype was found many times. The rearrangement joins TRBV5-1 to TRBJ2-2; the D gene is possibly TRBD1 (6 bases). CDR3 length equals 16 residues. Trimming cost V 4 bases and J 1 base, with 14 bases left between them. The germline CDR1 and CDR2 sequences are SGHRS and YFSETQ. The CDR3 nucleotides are TGCGCCAGCAGCGCCGACGTGGGACAGAACACCGGGGAGCTGTTTTTT. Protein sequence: CASSADVGQNTGELFF.

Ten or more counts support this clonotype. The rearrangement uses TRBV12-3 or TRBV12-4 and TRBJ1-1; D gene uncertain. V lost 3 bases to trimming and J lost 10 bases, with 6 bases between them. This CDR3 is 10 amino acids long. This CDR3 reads CASSFRLAFF. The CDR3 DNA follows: TGTGCCAGCAGTTTTAGGTTAGCTTTCTTT.

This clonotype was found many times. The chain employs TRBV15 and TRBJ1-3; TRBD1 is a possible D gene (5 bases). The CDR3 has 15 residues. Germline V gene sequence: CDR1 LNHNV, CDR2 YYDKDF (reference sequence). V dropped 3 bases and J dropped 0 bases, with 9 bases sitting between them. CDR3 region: CATSRGRSSGNTIYF. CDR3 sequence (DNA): TGTGCCACCAGCAGGGGACGGAGCTCTGGAAACACCATATATTTT.

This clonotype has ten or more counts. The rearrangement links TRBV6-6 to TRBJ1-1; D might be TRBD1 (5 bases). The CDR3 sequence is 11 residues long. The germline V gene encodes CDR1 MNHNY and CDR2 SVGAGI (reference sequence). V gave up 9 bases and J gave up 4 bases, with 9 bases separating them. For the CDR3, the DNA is TGTGCCAGTTTACAGGTCACTGAAGCTTTCTTT. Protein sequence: CASLQVTEAFF.

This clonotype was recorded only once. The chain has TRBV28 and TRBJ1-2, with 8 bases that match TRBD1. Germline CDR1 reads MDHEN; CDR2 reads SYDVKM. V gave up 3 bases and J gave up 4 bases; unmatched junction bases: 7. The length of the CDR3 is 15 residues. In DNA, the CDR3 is TGTGCCAGCAGTTTCTCGGCAGGGGGCGGCTATGGCTACACCTTC. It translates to CASSFSAGGGYGYTF.

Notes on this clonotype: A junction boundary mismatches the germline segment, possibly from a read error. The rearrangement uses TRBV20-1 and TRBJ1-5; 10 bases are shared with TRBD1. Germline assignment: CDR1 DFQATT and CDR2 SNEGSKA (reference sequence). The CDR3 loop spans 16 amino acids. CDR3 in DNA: TGCAGTGCTGGAGATGGGGGACAGGGGAAGGATCAGCCCCAGCATTTT. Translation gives CSAGDGGQGKDQPQHF.

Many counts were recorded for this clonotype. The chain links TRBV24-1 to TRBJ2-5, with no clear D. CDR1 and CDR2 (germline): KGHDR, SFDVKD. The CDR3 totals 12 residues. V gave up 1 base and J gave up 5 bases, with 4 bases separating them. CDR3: CATSDFGETQYF. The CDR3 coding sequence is TGTGCCACCAGTGATTTTGGGGAGACCCAGTACTTC.